The 15 T cell receptor beta chains presented below share a single source sample, sequenced in a study of CD8 T cells in Susac syndrome. An amount of RNA that ranged from roughly 0.45 to 1 ug was reverse transcribed with random hexamers. TCRdb reanalysed the immunoSEQ multiplex PCR reads using MiXCR and keeps one entry per CDR3 protein. The profile covers 400,000 or so distinct CDR3 sequences, with more than 70% appearing a single time and 0.09% to 0.15% taken by the ten largest. The sequenced material came from CD8+ T cells from PBMCs. These receptors all come from a human donor with multiple sclerosis.

This clonotype was counted a single time. The V gene is TRBV12-3 or TRBV12-4, the J gene TRBJ2-3; 8 nucleotides match TRBD2. With V trimmed by 4 bases and J by 4 bases, 16 bases remained unmatched. The CDR3 covers 18 residues. CDR3 nucleotide sequence: TGTGCCAGCAGTTCAAACTTCGGTGGGCGGGGGGCCCCAGATACGCAGTATTTT. Amino acid sequence: CASSSNFGGRGAPDTQYF.

V gene TRBV18 combines with J gene TRBJ2-2; either TRBD1 or TRBD2 may fit D (5 bases each). Trimming took 3 bases from V and 0 from J, leaving 14 bases between them. From germline, CDR1 is KGHSH and CDR2 LQKENI. The length of the CDR3 is 17 residues. In nucleotides, the CDR3 is TGTGCCAGCTCACCCGTGCCGGGACCCACGAACACCGGGGAGCTGTTTTTT. This encodes CASSPVPGPTNTGELFF.

The gene calls are TRBV29-1 and TRBJ2-7; D is perhaps TRBD2 (7 bases). The V gene's germline CDR1 is SQVTM and CDR2 ANQGSEA. The CDR3 is made up of 13 amino acids. Trimming cost V 0 bases and J 6 bases, with 12 bases left between them. This chain's CDR3 is CSVEDPAGAEQYF. The DNA of the CDR3 is TGCAGCGTTGAAGATCCGGCGGGGGCCGAGCAGTACTTC.

The V and J genes are TRBV5-4 and TRBJ1-1, with no clear D. CDR1 and CDR2 (germline): SGHNT, YYREEE (reference sequence). CDR3 length: 14 amino acids. Trimming took 4 bases from V and 0 from J, leaving 10 bases between them. The CDR3 bases are TGTGCCAGCAGCCCTATCGACATGAACACTGAAGCTTTCTTT. It yields the protein CASSPIDMNTEAFF. The full variable domain, in which reference TRBV5-4 and TRBJ1-1 provide the parts outside the CDR3, is ETGVTQSPTHLIKTRGQQVTLRCSSQSGHNTVSWYQQALGQGPQFIFQYYREEENGRGNFPPRFSGLQFPNYSSELNVNALELDDSALYLCASSPIDMNTEAFFGQGTRLTVV.

The gene calls are TRBV10-3 and TRBJ1-1; D is perhaps TRBD1 (6 bases). CDR3 size: 19 residues. Per the germline V gene, CDR1 is ENHRY and CDR2 is SYGVKD. V lost 4 bases to trimming and J lost 5 bases, with 29 bases between them. The CDR3 spells CAISAGPEPWAIGTTEAFF. The CDR3 region has the DNA TGTGCCATCAGTGCGGGCCCGGAACCGTGGGCGATAGGGACAACTGAAGCTTTCTTT.

V is TRBV2 and J is TRBJ1-1; 7 bases match TRBD1. CDR1 SNHLY and CDR2 FYNNEI come from the germline V gene. The CDR3 spans 13 residues. J lost 2 bases, V lost 10 bases, and 7 bases had no gene match. In nucleotides, the CDR3 is TGTGCCATAATGGACAGGAGCAACACTGAAGCTTTCTTT. Its translation is CAIMDRSNTEAFF. Using reference TRBV2 and TRBJ1-1 for the parts outside the CDR3, the full variable domain is EPEVTQTPSHQVTQMGQEVILRCVPISNHLYFYWYRQILGQKVEFLVSFYNNEISEKSEIFDDQFSVERPDGSNFTLKIRSTKLEDSAMYFCAIMDRSNTEAFFGQGTRLTVV.

CDR3 loop: CASSVGGVGLETQYF. CDR3 in DNA: TGTGCCAGCAGCGTAGGCGGGGTGGGGTTGGAGACCCAGTACTTC. The rearrangement links TRBV9 to TRBJ2-5; D may be TRBD2 (6 bases). This CDR3 region has 15 residues. Per the germline V gene, CDR1 is SGDLS and CDR2 is YYNGEE. Trimming left V 0 bases short and J 5 bases short, with 14 bases between.

The chain combines TRBV5-6 with TRBJ1-5; 8 bases match TRBD1. The length of the CDR3 is 15 residues. Germline V gene lookup returns CDR1 SGHDT and CDR2 YYEEEE. Trimming at V came to 4 bases and at J to 5 bases, leaving 8 bases not matched to a gene. In DNA, the CDR3 is TGTGCCAGCAGCGGGACAGGTTCGGCGGATCAGCCCCAGCATTTT. Translation: CASSGTGSADQPQHF.

The gene calls are TRBV7-9 and TRBJ2-7; D remains unclear. Deletions cut 5 bases from V and 5 bases from J, with 10 bases between. Germline V gives CDR1 SEHNR, CDR2 FQNEAQ (reference sequence). The CDR3 loop spans 12 amino acids. CDR3 loop: CASSEWADEQYF. The DNA for the CDR3 is TGTGCCAGCAGCGAGTGGGCGGACGAGCAGTACTTC.

This clonotype was counted a single time. The chain combines TRBV3-1 with TRBJ2-1; possibly TRBD2 for D (7 bases). CDR1 LGHDT and CDR2 YNNKEL come from the germline V gene (reference sequence). The V end was cut by 4 bases, the J end by 10 bases, with 14 bases between. The CDR3 contains 13 residues. CDR3 residues: CASSRGGLSEQFF. DNA of the CDR3: TGTGCCAGCAGCCGGGGGGGCCTTTCGGAGCAGTTCTTC.

This clonotype has only one observation. This rearrangement joins TRBV5-1 to TRBJ2-1; D is ambiguous. Trimming pared 0 bases from V and 2 bases from J, leaving 15 bases between. CDR3 length: 17 residues. Germline V CDR1 and CDR2: SGHRS, YFSETQ. The CDR3 protein is CASSLDTPFGPYNEQFF. The CDR3, as DNA: TGCGCCAGCAGCTTGGACACCCCTTTTGGTCCCTACAATGAGCAGTTCTTC.

The gene calls are TRBV14 and TRBJ2-2, with D perhaps TRBD2 (6 bases). The CDR3 has 16 residues. Germline assignment: CDR1 SGHDN and CDR2 FVKESK. The ends were cut back, 2 bases at V and 1 base at J, with 11 bases in the middle. The CDR3 bases are TGTGCCAGCAGCCAAAGGAGGGGCCAGAACACCGGGGAGCTGTTTTTT. This translates into CASSQRRGQNTGELFF.

The chain uses TRBV6-6 and TRBJ1-5, with D possibly being TRBD1 (5 bases). V lost 2 bases and J 3 bases, leaving 11 bases between the germline ends. This CDR3 contains 15 residues. Germline V lookup: CDR1 MNHNY, CDR2 SVGAGI (reference sequence). CDR3 region: CASSYLGEDNQPQHF. The CDR3 DNA is TGTGCCAGCAGTTACCTGGGGGAGGACAATCAGCCCCAGCATTTT.

The genes are TRBV5-1 and TRBJ2-7; either TRBD1 or TRBD2 may supply D (5 bases each). The CDR3 is 13 amino acids. Deletions cut 3 bases from V and 7 bases from J, with 14 bases between. Per germline, CDR1 SGHRS and CDR2 YFSETQ. CDR3 protein: CASSSHGAEEQYF. The CDR3 region has the DNA TGCGCCAGCAGCTCCCACGGGGCGGAAGAGCAGTACTTC. Full variable domain (outside the CDR3, taken from reference TRBV5-1 and TRBJ2-7): KAGVTQTPRYLIKTRGQQVTLSCSPISGHRSVSWYQQTPGQGLQFLFEYFSETQRNKGNFPGRFSGRQFSNSRSEMNVSTLELGDSALYLCASSSHGAEEQYFGPGTRLTVT.

V usage is TRBV4-1 and J usage is TRBJ2-1; a weak D match, TRBD1 (5 bases). V was clipped by 1 base and J by 8 bases, with 15 bases between them. Germline values: CDR1 MGHRA, CDR2 YSYEKL. The CDR3 runs to 15 residues. CDR3 nucleotides: TGCGCCAGCAGCCAAGCCCTTGGTCAGGGCGATGAGCAGTTCTTC. Translation gives CASSQALGQGDEQFF.